The rows below give T cell receptor beta chains drawn from one sample of a study of T cell clonotyping in hematopoietic cell transplantation. Profiling relied on immunoSEQ multiplex PCR, and the TCRdb table lists in-frame clones only, not all of them. The top ten clones hold 1.2% of a sample with fewer than 15,000 clones, 75% to 95% of them seen once. Sequencing used peripheral blood mononuclear cells. The receptor set was obtained from a man aged 25 to 45 in good health. Some clones in this sample may be carry-over from other donors' samples. Each CDR3 is given with its conserved first and last residue. Each record gives: CDR3 length, clone size, D gene, V gene, J gene, CDR3 DNA, CDR3 protein. A D gene is named only where the DNA matches it firmly. Clone size appears in some rows only: once, few, many, or a class for an expanded clone.

13,-,-,TRBV27,TRBJ2-7,TGTGCCAGCAAATCTAGCAGCGCCTACGAGCAGTACTTC,CASKSSSAYEQYF
15,-,TRBD1,TRBV7-6,TRBJ1-1,TGTGCCAGCAGCCCAATGACAGGGGGCTTTCATGAAGCTTTCTTT,CASSPMTGGFHEAFF
12,-,-,TRBV29-1,TRBJ2-7,TGCAGCGTTGGGAGGGGTAGTCACGAGCAGTACTTC,CSVGRGSHEQYF
13,-,-,TRBV11-3,TRBJ2-5,TGTGCCAGCAGCTTTACTAGCAGGGAGACCCAGTACTTC,CASSFTSRETQYF
14,once,TRBD2,TRBV2,TRBJ2-3,TGTGCCAGCATGTCAGCGGGGGTTACAGATACGCAGTATTTT,CASMSAGVTDTQYF
14,-,TRBD1,TRBV19,TRBJ2-1,TGTGCCAGCGCCGTGGGACAGAAGTCGAATGAGCAGTTCTTC,CASAVGQKSNEQFF
14,-,TRBD1,TRBV10-3,TRBJ1-1,TGTGCCATCAGTGAGGGGACAGGGGACACTGAAGCTTTCTTT,CAISEGTGDTEAFF
15,-,TRBD1,TRBV29-1,TRBJ2-2,TGCAGCGTTGAGCGACAGGGCCAAAAGTCCCAAGGGCTGTTTTTT,CSVERQGQKSQGLFF
14,once,-,TRBV14,TRBJ1-2,TGTGCCAGCAGCCAAGATGTGGCTAACTATGGCTACACCTTC,CASSQDVANYGYTF
13,once,-,TRBV14,TRBJ2-7,TGTGCCAGCAGCCAAGTAATTCGGGGAGAGCAGTACTTC,CASSQVIRGEQYF
11,-,-,TRBV30,TRBJ1-2,TGTGCCTGGAGTGGGTCGGCTGGCTACACCTTC,CAWSGSAGYTF
12,-,-,TRBV6-1,TRBJ1-2,TGTGCCAGCAGTGTACGGGACTATGGCTACACCTTC,CASSVRDYGYTF
14,-,-,TRBV6-5,TRBJ2-6,TGTGCCAGCAGGGAGATCTCTGGGGCCAACGTCCTGACTTTC,CASREISGANVLTF
12,once,-,TRBV6-8,TRBJ2-7,TGTGCCAGCAGCCCCGGGTTTTACGAGCAGTACTTC,CASSPGFYEQYF
13,few,-,TRBV5-1,TRBJ2-5,TGCGCCAGCAGCTTGGAGGTCGAAGAGACCCAGTACTTC,CASSLEVEETQYF
14,-,-,TRBV13,TRBJ2-4,TGTGCCAGCACCCGACAAGTAGCCAAAAACATTCAGTACTTC,CASTRQVAKNIQYF
13,-,-,TRBV5-1,TRBJ1-2,TGCGCCAGCAGCTTCGTACAGGGTGATGGCTACACCTTC,CASSFVQGDGYTF
13,-,-,TRBV27,TRBJ2-3,TGTGCCAGCAGTTTGTTAAGCACAGATACGCAGTATTTT,CASSLLSTDTQYF
14,-,-,TRBV6-5,TRBJ1-6,TGTGCCAGCAGTTACGACGGAAGAGGGTCACCCCTCCACTTT,CASSYDGRGSPLHF
11,-,-,TRBV30,TRBJ1-2,TGTGCCTGGAACACCCTCTATGGCTACACCTTC,CAWNTLYGYTF
15,once,-,TRBV4-2,TRBJ2-2,TGTGCCAGCAGCCCCAGACCTACCTACACCGGGGAGCTGTTTTTT,CASSPRPTYTGELFF
16,once,-,TRBV30,TRBJ1-6,TGTGCCTGGAGCAGTAACAGGGCTTCCTATAATTCACCCCTCCACTTT,CAWSSNRASYNSPLHF
14,-,-,TRBV6-1,TRBJ1-2,TGTGCCAGCAGTGAATCAGGCGGAAACTATGGCTACACCTTC,CASSESGGNYGYTF
14,-,-,TRBV6-5,TRBJ2-7,TGTGCCAGCAGTTACTTTGGCCAGATCCACGAGCAGTACTTC,CASSYFGQIHEQYF
13,-,-,TRBV19,TRBJ1-5,TGTGCCAGTAGTATTACAGCCGGAGGGCCCCAGCATTTT,CASSITAGGPQHF
13,once,-,TRBV6-1,TRBJ2-7,TGTGCCAGCAGTGAAAACTCCCGACACGAGCAGTACTTC,CASSENSRHEQYF